A single T cell receptor (beta chain) is shown here with its context. Its antigen is currently unknown. Unmatched junction bases numbered 9, after V lost 2 bases and J lost 6 bases. The CDR3 consists of 16 residues. Germline V CDR1 and CDR2: SGDLS, YYNGEE. The source of the sample is a study of shared clonotypes between healthy human individuals. Authors' methods: ImmunoSEQ gave junction-only sequences without quality scores, so filtering differed. TCRdb's table, derived via immunoSEQ multiplex PCR, lists solely in-frame clones and lacks some. V and J calls and clone size are those listed in that table; D and trimming were worked out from the DNA. Of 2 million to 2.5 million clones in the sample, about 92% were seen once. The study's findings and limits: Sorted-subset samples were not fully sequenced, rarefaction indicated. When compared with the clonotypes that were shared by all four sorted-subset donors, the non-shared clonotypes turned out to have lower generation probabilities.

Sequences were obtained from naive CD4+ T cells from PBMCs. Documented subset: CD45RA+ positively selected. The J gene is TRBJ2-1, the V gene TRBV9; TRBD2 aligns across 9 bases. The source of this sequence is a man younger than 35 in good health. Some clones in this sample may be carry-over from other donors' samples. The CDR3 DNA reads as TGTGCCAGCAGCGTGCGGACTAGCGCAATGACCAATGAGCAGTTCTTC. Translating it yields CASSVRTSAMTNEQFF.